These T cell receptor beta chains were read from a single sample in a study of shared clonotypes between healthy human individuals. TCRdb's table, derived via immunoSEQ multiplex PCR, lists solely in-frame clones and lacks some. This sample carries more than 2 million clones, approximately 94% of them seen once, and the ten largest clones take around 0.13%. Sample: naive CD4+ T cells sorted from blood. These receptors were collected from a young man in good health. CDR3s include the opening cysteine and the closing phenylalanine or tryptophan. The D gene is left open where the match is weak. Expanded clones are given a class, and other clones once, few, many or no size at all.

TRBJ2-5,16,TRBD1,.,TRBV7-9,TGTGCCAGCAGCTCCTTGACAGGGGGCGGCCAAGAGACCCAGTACTTC,CASSSLTGGGQETQYF
TRBJ2-7,14,.,.,TRBV10-1,TGCGCCAGCCCAAGTTGCCGGGTGTCGTACGAGCAGTACTTC,CASPSCRVSYEQYF
TRBJ2-7,15,TRBD2,.,TRBV10-3,TGTGCCATCAGTCCCACGGCGAGCGGGGCCCTCGAGCAGTACTTC,CAISPTASGALEQYF
TRBJ2-1,18,.,.,TRBV7-9,TGTGCCAGCAGCTTATCGTCGGTCCAAGCGGGGACACAGAATGAGCAGTTCTTC,CASSLSSVQAGTQNEQFF
TRBJ1-2,14,TRBD1,.,TRBV6-4,TGTGCCAGCAGACGAACAGGGGGCGCGGATGGCTACACCTTC,CASRRTGGADGYTF
TRBJ2-7,16,.,.,TRBV23-1,TGCGCCAGCAGTCAGTTTCAGAGCCAGCTCTTCTACGAGCAGTACTTC,CASSQFQSQLFYEQYF
TRBJ2-5,14,.,once,TRBV30,TGTGCCTGGAGTGTAAGTCTATTCGAAGAGACCCAGTACTTC,CAWSVSLFEETQYF
TRBJ2-5,15,.,.,TRBV6-6,TGTGCCAGCAGTTACTCGAAGCTAGTCCAAGAGACCCAGTACTTC,CASSYSKLVQETQYF
TRBJ2-2,14,.,.,TRBV5-1,TGCGCCAGCAGCCCCAATTCCCACACCGGGGAGCTGTTTTTT,CASSPNSHTGELFF
TRBJ1-3,14,.,once,TRBV19,TGTGCCAGTAGTATACCCGCCGGCGGAAACACCATATATTTT,CASSIPAGGNTIYF
TRBJ1-3,14,.,.,TRBV4-1,TGCGCCAGCAGCCAAGCGGACTCTGGAAACACCATATATTTT,CASSQADSGNTIYF
TRBJ1-4,14,.,.,TRBV10-1,TGCGCCAGCATATCAAAGGGGCGGGGTGAAAAACTGTTTTTT,CASISKGRGEKLFF
TRBJ2-2,14,.,.,TRBV2,TGTGCCAGTATCTCGGGATTTAACACCGGGGAGCTGTTTTTT,CASISGFNTGELFF
TRBJ2-7,15,TRBD1,.,TRBV9,TGTGCCAGCAGCGTAGCCGCAGGGGGCTCCTACGAGCAGTACTTC,CASSVAAGGSYEQYF
TRBJ2-7,13,.,.,TRBV19,TGTGCCAGTAGTGGACTCCCTACTGGCGAGCAGTACTTC,CASSGLPTGEQYF
TRBJ2-5,15,TRBD2,.,TRBV2,TGTGCCAGCAGTCGACTAGCGGGAGGGGAAGAGACCCAGTACTTC,CASSRLAGGEETQYF
TRBJ2-2,14,.,.,TRBV30,TGTGCCTGGAGTGGATTCACAGGGACCGGGGAGCTGTTTTTT,CAWSGFTGTGELFF
TRBJ2-7,11,.,.,TRBV25-1,TGTGCCAGCAGTGACGGCTACGAGCAGTACTTC,CASSDGYEQYF
TRBJ2-7,14,TRBD2,once,TRBV5-4,TGTGCCAGCAGCCTCGGGCCGGGAGGTCGCGAGCAGTACTTC,CASSLGPGGREQYF
TRBJ1-5,13,.,.,TRBV6-6,TGTGCCAGCAGAGGGGGAAGCAATCAGCCCCAGCATTTT,CASRGGSNQPQHF
TRBJ2-5,16,TRBD2,.,TRBV5-4,TGTGCCAGCAGCTTCGGGACTAGCGGGACGCAAGAGACCCAGTACTTC,CASSFGTSGTQETQYF